This T cell receptor beta chain is from a study of blood T cells in healthy people across ages. Primed by a sample-barcoded 5' primer and a J-beta primer mix, a second PCR proceeded for about 6 to 11 cycles. TCRdb re-called the 5' RACE reads with MiXCR, one entry per CDR3 protein. In the table there are 910,000 or so distinct CDR3 sequences, roughly half of which are singletons. The CDR3 consists of 12 residues. In germline, CDR1 is MNHEY, CDR2 SVGAGI. V dropped 0 bases and J dropped 4 bases, with 4 bases sitting between them. This clonotype was observed many times. This TCR came from a woman in her sixties in good health. Sequencing used blood. The gene calls are TRBV6-5 and TRBJ2-7; unclear D gene. The CDR3 spells CASSYSRYEQYF. In DNA form, the CDR3 reads TGTGCCAGCAGTTACTCCCGGTACGAGCAGTACTTC.